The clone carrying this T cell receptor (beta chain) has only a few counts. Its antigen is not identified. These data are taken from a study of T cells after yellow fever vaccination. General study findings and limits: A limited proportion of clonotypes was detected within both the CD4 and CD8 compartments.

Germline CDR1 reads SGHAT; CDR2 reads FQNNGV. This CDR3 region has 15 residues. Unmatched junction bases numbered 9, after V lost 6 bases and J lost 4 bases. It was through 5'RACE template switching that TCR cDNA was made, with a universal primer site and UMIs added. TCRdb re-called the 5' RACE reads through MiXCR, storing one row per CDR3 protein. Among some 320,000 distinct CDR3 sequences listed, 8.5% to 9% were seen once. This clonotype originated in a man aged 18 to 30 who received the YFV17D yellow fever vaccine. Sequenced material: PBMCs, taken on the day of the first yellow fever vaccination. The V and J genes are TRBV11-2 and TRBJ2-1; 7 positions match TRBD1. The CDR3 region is CASRVPGQRYNEQFF. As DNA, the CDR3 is TGTGCCAGCAGGGTGCCGGGACAGAGATACAATGAGCAGTTCTTC.